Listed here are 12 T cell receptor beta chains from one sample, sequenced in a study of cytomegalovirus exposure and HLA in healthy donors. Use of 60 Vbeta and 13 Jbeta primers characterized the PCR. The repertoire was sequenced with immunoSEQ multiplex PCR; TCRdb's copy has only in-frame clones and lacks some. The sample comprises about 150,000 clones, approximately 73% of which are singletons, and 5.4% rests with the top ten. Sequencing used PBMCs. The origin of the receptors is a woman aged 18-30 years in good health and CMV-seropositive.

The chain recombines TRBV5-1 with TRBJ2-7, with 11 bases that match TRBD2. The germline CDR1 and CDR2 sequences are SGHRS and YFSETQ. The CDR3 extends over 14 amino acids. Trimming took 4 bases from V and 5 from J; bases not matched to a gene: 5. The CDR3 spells CASSPTSGTNEQYF. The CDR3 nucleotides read TGCGCCAGCAGCCCGACTAGCGGGACAAACGAGCAGTACTTC.

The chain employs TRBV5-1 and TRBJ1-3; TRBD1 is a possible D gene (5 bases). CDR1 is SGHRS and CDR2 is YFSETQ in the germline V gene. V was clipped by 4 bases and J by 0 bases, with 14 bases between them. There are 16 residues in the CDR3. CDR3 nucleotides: TGCGCCAGCAGCCAAATCCCTACAGGCTCTGGAAACACCATATATTTT. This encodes CASSQIPTGSGNTIYF.

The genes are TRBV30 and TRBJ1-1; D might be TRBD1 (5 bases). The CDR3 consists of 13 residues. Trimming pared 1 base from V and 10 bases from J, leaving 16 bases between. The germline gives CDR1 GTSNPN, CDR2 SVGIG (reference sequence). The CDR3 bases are TGTGCCTGGAGTGAGGGAGGAGGGGCGGCAGCTTTCTTT. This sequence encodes CAWSEGGGAAAFF. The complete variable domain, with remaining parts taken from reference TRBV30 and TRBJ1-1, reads SQTIHQWPATLVQPVGSPLSLECTVEGTSNPNLYWYRQAAGRGLQLLFYSVGIGQISSEVPQNLSASRPQDRQFILSSKKLLLSDSGFYLCAWSEGGGAAAFFGQGTRLTVV.

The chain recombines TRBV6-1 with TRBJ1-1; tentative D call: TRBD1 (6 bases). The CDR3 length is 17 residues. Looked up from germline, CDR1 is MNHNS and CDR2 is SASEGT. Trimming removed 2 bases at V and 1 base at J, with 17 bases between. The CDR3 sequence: CASSERGGVTGNTEAFF. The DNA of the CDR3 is TGTGCCAGCAGTGAAAGAGGGGGAGTGACAGGGAACACTGAAGCTTTCTTT.

CDR3 sequence: CASSSRLAGGPGNTGELFF. Written as DNA, the CDR3 is TGTGCCAGCAGCTCCAGACTAGCGGGGGGGCCCGGGAACACCGGGGAGCTGTTTTTT. The rearrangement joins TRBV5-4 to TRBJ2-2; TRBD2 matches 14 bases. J gave up 1 base and V 3 bases, and 8 bases lay outside the gene matches. This CDR3 is built from 19 residues. Germline V gene sequence: CDR1 SGHNT, CDR2 YYREEE (reference sequence).

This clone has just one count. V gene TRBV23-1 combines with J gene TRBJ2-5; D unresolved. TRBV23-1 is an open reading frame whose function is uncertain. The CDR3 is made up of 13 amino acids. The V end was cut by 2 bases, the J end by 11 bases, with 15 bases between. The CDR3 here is CASSQRSTMEQYF. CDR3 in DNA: TGCGCCAGCAGTCAAAGGTCCACAATGGAGCAGTACTTC.

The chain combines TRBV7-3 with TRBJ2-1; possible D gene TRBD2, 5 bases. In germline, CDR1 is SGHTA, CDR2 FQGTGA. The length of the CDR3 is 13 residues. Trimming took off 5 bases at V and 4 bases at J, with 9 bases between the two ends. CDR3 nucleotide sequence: TGTGCCAGCAGCGCCTGGGAGTACAATGAGCAGTTCTTC. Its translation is CASSAWEYNEQFF.

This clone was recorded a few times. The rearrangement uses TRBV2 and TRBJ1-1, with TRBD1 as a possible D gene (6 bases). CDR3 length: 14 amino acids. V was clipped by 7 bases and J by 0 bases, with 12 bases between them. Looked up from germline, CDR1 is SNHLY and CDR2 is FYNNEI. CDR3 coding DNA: TGTGCCAGCAAGGGGGTACGGATGAACACTGAAGCTTTCTTT. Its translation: CASKGVRMNTEAFF.

The CDR3 here is CASSNYVGREINTGELFF. In DNA form, the CDR3 reads TGTGCCAGCAGCAACTACGTGGGGAGAGAAATTAACACCGGGGAGCTGTTTTTT. The V call is TRBV11-3, the J call TRBJ2-2; D might be TRBD2 (5 bases). This CDR3 has 18 amino acids. The germline gives CDR1 SGHNT, CDR2 YENEEA. V lost 5 bases and J 2 bases, leaving 21 bases between the germline ends.

CDR3 coding DNA: TGTGCCAGCAGTCCTCTGACAGAGAACACTGAAGCTTTCTTT. It translates to CASSPLTENTEAFF. The chain joins TRBV6-1 to TRBJ1-1, with TRBD1 as a possible D gene (5 bases). Germline CDR1 MNHNS, CDR2 SASEGT. CDR3 length equals 14 residues. Trimming stripped 5 bases from V and 1 base from J, with 11 bases between.

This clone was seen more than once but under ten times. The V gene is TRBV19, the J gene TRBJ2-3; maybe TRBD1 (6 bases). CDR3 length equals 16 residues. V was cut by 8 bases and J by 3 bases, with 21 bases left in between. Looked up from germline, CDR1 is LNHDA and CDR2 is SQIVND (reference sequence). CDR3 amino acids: CASSTPGTKGTDTQYF. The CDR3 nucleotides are TGTGCCAGTTCCACTCCGGGGACAAAAGGGACAGATACGCAGTATTTT.

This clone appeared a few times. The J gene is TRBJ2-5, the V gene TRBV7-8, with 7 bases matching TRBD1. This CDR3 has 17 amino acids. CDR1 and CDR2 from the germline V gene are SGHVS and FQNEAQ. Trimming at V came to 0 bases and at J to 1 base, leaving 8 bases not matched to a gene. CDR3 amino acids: CASSLARLGQSQETQYF. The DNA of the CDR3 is TGTGCCAGCAGCTTAGCGAGGCTGGGACAGAGCCAAGAGACCCAGTACTTC. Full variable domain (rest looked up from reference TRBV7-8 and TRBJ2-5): GAGVSQSPRYKVAKRGQDVALRCDPISGHVSLFWYQQALGQGPEFLTYFQNEAQLDKSGLPSDRFFAERPEGSVSTLKIQRTQQEDSAVYLCASSLARLGQSQETQYFGPGTRLLVL.